The 32 T cell receptor beta chains reported below all come from one sample, sequenced in a study of identical twins. TCRdb reanalysed the 5' RACE reads using MiXCR and keeps one entry per CDR3 protein. In the table there are about 890,000 distinct CDR3 sequences, roughly an eighth of which are singletons. The same sample was also used in a study of yellow fever vaccine responses in identical twins.

Specimen: PBMCs. These receptors were taken from a woman younger than 35 in good health.

The CDR3, as DNA: TGTGCCAGCAGCGGGACCGGGACAGGCGAAAAACTGTTTTTT. Protein product: CASSGTGTGEKLFF. V is TRBV9 and J is TRBJ1-4; 8 bases are shared with TRBD1. Germline V gene data show CDR1 as SGDLS and CDR2 as YYNGEE. This CDR3 has 14 residues. Trimming took 3 bases from V and 8 from J; bases not matched to a gene: 6.

This clonotype was observed a handful of times. This chain links TRBV20-1 with TRBJ2-3; D ambiguous. CDR1 and CDR2 (germline): DFQATT, SNEGSKA (reference sequence). This CDR3 region has 14 residues. Trimming stripped 5 bases from V and 7 bases from J, with 19 bases between. CDR3: CSAQIPGLQNTQYF. The CDR3 region has the DNA TGCAGTGCTCAAATACCGGGCCTCCAAAATACGCAGTATTTT.

V and J are TRBV5-1 and TRBJ2-5, with 9 bases fitting TRBD1. V gave up 2 bases and J gave up 4 bases; unmatched junction bases: 12. The CDR3 is 17 amino acids. CDR1 and CDR2 from the germline V gene are SGHRS and YFSETQ. CDR3 sequence: CASSLVLGTGLGETQYF. CDR3 nucleotides: TGCGCCAGCAGCTTAGTTCTCGGGACAGGGCTCGGAGAGACCCAGTACTTC.

The chain uses TRBV5-1 and TRBJ2-2; TRBD1 aligns across 7 bases. The CDR3 has 18 amino acids. Germline loops: CDR1 SGHRS, CDR2 YFSETQ. J gave up 4 bases and V 3 bases, and 15 bases lay outside the gene matches. The CDR3 protein is CASSSQGDSIFVTGELFF. Here the CDR3 DNA reads TGCGCCAGCAGCTCGCAGGGGGATTCTATCTTCGTCACCGGGGAGCTGTTTTTT.

The J gene is TRBJ1-2, the V gene TRBV5-6; D unclear. The V gene lost 4 bases and the J gene lost 8 bases, with 18 bases spanning the gap. CDR3 length: 14 amino acids. Germline V gene data show CDR1 as SGHDT and CDR2 as YYEEEE. The CDR3 coding sequence is TGTGCCAGCAGCGTAAGCGTCGGAGGTGGAGGCTACACCTTC. Translation gives CASSVSVGGGGYTF.

The chain is built from TRBV24-1 and TRBJ2-1, with 11 bases aligning to TRBD2. The CDR3 has 16 amino acids. From germline, CDR1 is KGHDR and CDR2 SFDVKD. J gave up 5 bases and V 2 bases, and 4 bases lay outside the gene matches. Here the CDR3 reads CATSDSLAGGHNEQFF. DNA for the CDR3: TGTGCCACCAGTGATTCCCTAGCGGGAGGCCACAATGAGCAGTTCTTC.

This clonotype was seen only a few times. The chain employs TRBV18 and TRBJ2-3; the match to TRBD1 covers 10 bases. V was pared by 1 base and J by 3 bases, with 4 bases of the junction left unmatched. There are 16 residues in the CDR3. Germline V gives CDR1 KGHSH, CDR2 LQKENI. CDR3 sequence reads: CASSPQVGQGTDTQYF. The DNA of the CDR3 is TGTGCCAGCTCACCACAGGTGGGACAGGGGACAGATACGCAGTATTTT. The whole variable domain, filled in from reference TRBV18 and TRBJ2-3, reads NAGVMQNPRHLVRRRGQEARLRCSPMKGHSHVYWYRQLPEEGLKFMVYLQKENIIDESGMPKERFSAEFPKEGPSILRIQQVVRGDSAAYFCASSPQVGQGTDTQYFGPGTRLTVL.

The chain has TRBV10-3 and TRBJ2-1; TRBD2 matches at 9 bases. The J segment lost 0 bases and the V segment lost 4 bases, leaving 1 base of the junction unmatched. CDR3 size: 15 residues. Germline loops: CDR1 ENHRY, CDR2 SYGVKD. CDR3 coding DNA: TGTGCCATCAGTGCTAGCGGGGACTCCTACAATGAGCAGTTCTTC. Its translation is CAISASGDSYNEQFF.

The chain's CDR3 is CASRTGGARYNEQFF. CDR3 coding DNA: TGTGCCAGCAGGACCGGAGGGGCTAGATACAATGAGCAGTTCTTC. The chain is built from TRBV3-1 and TRBJ2-1, with TRBD2 as a possible D gene (6 bases). Trimming took 6 bases from V and 4 from J, leaving 16 bases between them. The CDR3 is made up of 15 amino acids. Germline V gives CDR1 LGHDT, CDR2 YNNKEL (reference sequence).

This clonotype has only a few counts. This chain connects TRBV7-3 to TRBJ2-1; D unresolved. The germline V gene encodes CDR1 SGHTA and CDR2 FQGTGA. With 4 bases removed from V and 0 bases from J, the gap between germline ends came to 13 bases. CDR3 size: 16 residues. The CDR3 reads CASSSMAESSYNEQFF. CDR3 coding DNA: TGTGCCAGCAGCTCGATGGCGGAGAGCTCCTACAATGAGCAGTTCTTC.

This clonotype was counted between two and nine times. V and J are TRBV5-1 and TRBJ1-6; D may be TRBD1 (6 bases). The CDR3 spans 13 residues. Per germline, CDR1 SGHRS and CDR2 YFSETQ. Trimming cost V 4 bases and J 10 bases, with 12 bases left between them. In DNA, the CDR3 is TGCGCCAGCAGCGGGACAAGTAGATCACCCCTCCACTTT. Amino acids: CASSGTSRSPLHF.

This clonotype was seen a few times. CDR3 residues: CATSNRGKSYEQYF. CDR3 DNA sequence: TGTGCCACTTCGAACAGGGGAAAGAGTTACGAGCAGTACTTC. J is TRBJ2-7 and V is TRBV19, with 7 nucleotides matching TRBD1. This CDR3 is built from 14 residues. The germline V gene has CDR1 LNHDA and CDR2 SQIVND (reference sequence). With 10 bases clipped from V and 4 bases from J, the junction kept 13 bases outside the gene matches.

The chain combines TRBV5-5 with TRBJ2-2; TRBD1 matches at 10 bases. The CDR3 totals 14 residues. CDR1 and CDR2 from the germline V gene are SGHKS and YYEKEE (reference sequence). V trimming: 4 bases; J trimming: 5 bases; junction bases outside the gene matches: 2. The CDR3: CASSGTGVTGELFF. The DNA for the CDR3 is TGTGCCAGCAGCGGGACAGGGGTTACCGGGGAGCTGTTTTTT.

V gene TRBV10-2 combines with J gene TRBJ1-2; unclear D gene. The CDR3 consists of 13 residues. V was pared by 2 bases and J by 4 bases, with 8 bases between. Per the germline V gene, CDR1 is WSHSY and CDR2 is SAAADI. The CDR3, as DNA: TGCGCCAGCAGTGAGGGGCATTCCTATGGCTACACCTTC. Translation gives CASSEGHSYGYTF.

This clonotype has a handful of counts. The V and J genes are TRBV7-9 and TRBJ2-3, with D perhaps TRBD2 (5 bases). CDR1 is SEHNR and CDR2 is FQNEAQ in the germline V gene (reference sequence). Trimming removed 3 bases at V and 1 base at J, with 11 bases between. The CDR3 contains 15 residues. The DNA of the CDR3 is TGTGCCAGCAGCTTCTACGGGCGGGGCACAGATACGCAGTATTTT. Protein: CASSFYGRGTDTQYF.

This sequence joins TRBV6-5 and TRBJ2-5; a possible D gene is TRBD1 (7 bases). The germline V and J ends were trimmed by 2 bases and 7 bases, with 11 bases remaining between them. In germline, CDR1 is MNHEY, CDR2 SVGAGI. The CDR3 has 13 amino acids. CDR3 bases: TGTGCCAGCAGTTACGGGCAGGGGGGGACCCAGTACTTC. This sequence encodes CASSYGQGGTQYF.

This clonotype has just a few counts. This chain links TRBV7-8 with TRBJ2-1; D might be TRBD1 or TRBD2, each matching 6 bases. The V and J ends lost 1 base and 10 bases respectively, with 17 bases between them. The CDR3 sequence is 15 residues long. Germline lookup yields CDR1 SGHVS and CDR2 FQNEAQ. CDR3 DNA: TGTGCCAGCAGCTTAGTTAGGGGGGACGGCGCCGAGCAGTTCTTC. The encoded protein is CASSLVRGDGAEQFF.

V usage is TRBV29-1 and J usage is TRBJ1-1; the D is unclear. The CDR3 extends over 11 amino acids. Germline-derived CDR1 and CDR2 are SQVTM and ANQGSEA. V was pared by 7 bases and J by 6 bases, with 12 bases between. DNA for the CDR3: TGCAGCGGTGCCGACTCGGCTGAAGCTTTCTTT. Translating it yields CSGADSAEAFF.

The chain couples TRBV7-8 to TRBJ2-7; 8 bases map to TRBD1. Germline CDR1 is SGHVS and CDR2 is FQNEAQ. V shed 5 bases, J shed 5 bases, and the junction held 14 bases outside the gene matches. The CDR3 contains 16 residues. CDR3 in amino acids: CASSPGTGVGLNEQYV. In DNA form, the CDR3 reads TGTGCCAGCAGCCCCGGGACAGGCGTCGGCCTCAACGAGCAGTACGTC.

This clonotype turned up a few times. At one end the junction does not follow the germline gene, possibly because of a read error. The CDR3 region is CASSSPGQLLHF. CDR3 coding DNA: TGCGCCAGCAGCTCTCCGGGACAGCTCTTACACTTC. V and J are TRBV5-1 and TRBJ2-7; 7 bases match TRBD1. The V gene's germline CDR1 is SGHRS and CDR2 YFSETQ. The CDR3 extends over 12 amino acids.

This chain links TRBV9 with TRBJ2-3, with D perhaps TRBD1 (5 bases). This CDR3 is 15 amino acids long. Trimming removed 3 bases from V and 3 bases from J, with 14 bases in between. Germline V gives CDR1 SGDLS, CDR2 YYNGEE. The CDR3 spells CASSDDGRVTDTQYF. The CDR3 DNA reads TGTGCCAGCAGCGACGATGGCAGGGTAACAGATACGCAGTATTTT.

The sample holds a few counts of this clonotype. The V and J genes are TRBV24-1 and TRBJ2-7; TRBD1 aligns across 10 bases. The CDR3 is 16 amino acids. V shed 4 bases, J shed 3 bases, and the junction held 8 bases outside the gene matches. The germline V gene encodes CDR1 KGHDR and CDR2 SFDVKD. CDR3 DNA: TGTGCCACCAGTGACCGCGGGACAGGGGTTAGCTACGAGCAGTACTTC. Residues: CATSDRGTGVSYEQYF.

This clonotype was found a few times. The genes are TRBV7-8 and TRBJ2-3; D perhaps matches TRBD2 (5 bases). The CDR3 is made up of 23 amino acids. The germline V gene encodes CDR1 SGHVS and CDR2 FQNEAQ. V was shortened by 4 bases and J by 1 base, with 36 bases between the two germline ends. This CDR3 is CASSSREGNKGLPSNNRTDTQYF. As DNA, the CDR3 is TGTGCCAGCAGCTCTAGAGAGGGTAACAAAGGATTACCCAGTAACAACCGCACAGATACGCAGTATTTT.

The J gene is TRBJ1-2, the V gene TRBV5-1; D gene unclear. V lost 3 bases and J lost 0, with 12 bases in between. This CDR3 spans 15 amino acids. The germline CDR1 and CDR2 sequences are SGHRS and YFSETQ. The CDR3 region has the DNA TGCGCCAGCAGCTCGGGGTCCGGAGCTAACTATGGCTACACCTTC. This sequence encodes CASSSGSGANYGYTF.

This clonotype was observed at least ten times. The rearrangement links TRBV7-8 to TRBJ2-4; D not resolved. V shed 2 bases and J shed 3 bases, with 14 bases lying between them. Germline-derived CDR1 and CDR2 are SGHVS and FQNEAQ. This CDR3 is 16 amino acids long. In nucleotides, the CDR3 is TGTGCCAGCAGCTTATTGGTCGGCCGAAGCAAAAACATTCAGTACTTC. Translated, it gives CASSLLVGRSKNIQYF.

The chain uses TRBV11-2 and TRBJ2-1; no firm D call. Trimming took off 6 bases at V and 7 bases at J, with 16 bases between the two ends. Germline values: CDR1 SGHAT, CDR2 FQNNGV. The CDR3 loop spans 14 amino acids. In nucleotides, the CDR3 is TGTGCCAGCAGTTCCTTAAGGGATGGGAATGAGCAGTTCTTC. Residues: CASSSLRDGNEQFF.

This clonotype appeared a few times. The chain is built from TRBV12-3 or TRBV12-4 and TRBJ2-7, with TRBD2 as a possible D gene (5 bases). The CDR3 is made up of 15 amino acids. V gave up 3 bases and J gave up 5 bases, with 17 bases separating them. CDR3 in amino acids: CASSLGKGSLDEQYF. Here the CDR3 DNA reads TGTGCCAGCAGTTTGGGAAAAGGGAGTCTGGACGAGCAGTACTTC.

The chain links TRBV10-2 to TRBJ2-1; D gene uncertain. CDR1 is WSHSY, CDR2 SAAADI, per germline. This CDR3 has 14 amino acids. V shed 3 bases and J shed 6 bases, with 12 bases lying between them. In DNA form, the CDR3 reads TGCGCCAGCAGTGAAAGGCTAGGTCGCAATGAGCAGTTCTTC. As protein: CASSERLGRNEQFF.

The chain uses TRBV27 and TRBJ2-1; a weak D match, TRBD1 (5 bases). The CDR3 has 16 residues. Trimming took 7 bases from V and 10 from J, leaving 26 bases between them. The germline CDR1 and CDR2 sequences are MNHEY and SMNVEV (reference sequence). Here the CDR3 DNA reads TGTGCCAGCACCCACTCCGGGCAGGGAAGCCTAAGCGAGCAGTTCTTC. Translated, it gives CASTHSGQGSLSEQFF.

V and J are TRBV19 and TRBJ1-4; D is possibly TRBD1 (6 bases). Germline V gene data show CDR1 as LNHDA and CDR2 as SQIVND (reference sequence). V was shortened by 8 bases and J by 8 bases, with 15 bases between the two germline ends. This CDR3 is built from 13 residues. This chain's CDR3 is CASSRTVREKLFF. DNA of the CDR3: TGTGCCAGTTCCAGGACAGTTCGCGAAAAACTGTTTTTT.

This clonotype was seen only a few times. The rearrangement links TRBV10-3 to TRBJ2-7; D possibly corresponds to TRBD1 (6 bases). Trimming cost V 0 bases and J 0 bases, with 15 bases left between them. CDR3 size: 17 residues. CDR1 is ENHRY and CDR2 is SYGVKD in the germline V gene. CDR3 in DNA: TGTGCCATCAGTGAGTCGAACAGGGCCTACGGCTCCTACGAGCAGTACTTC. This gives the protein CAISESNRAYGSYEQYF.

The J gene is TRBJ2-1, the V gene TRBV7-3, with 9 positions matching TRBD1. J gave up 6 bases and V 5 bases, and 8 bases lay outside the gene matches. This CDR3 is built from 15 residues. CDR1 and CDR2 from the germline V gene are SGHTA and FQGTGA. CDR3 loop: CASSPTGGVGNEQFF. In DNA, the CDR3 is TGTGCCAGCAGCCCCACAGGGGGCGTAGGCAATGAGCAGTTCTTC.